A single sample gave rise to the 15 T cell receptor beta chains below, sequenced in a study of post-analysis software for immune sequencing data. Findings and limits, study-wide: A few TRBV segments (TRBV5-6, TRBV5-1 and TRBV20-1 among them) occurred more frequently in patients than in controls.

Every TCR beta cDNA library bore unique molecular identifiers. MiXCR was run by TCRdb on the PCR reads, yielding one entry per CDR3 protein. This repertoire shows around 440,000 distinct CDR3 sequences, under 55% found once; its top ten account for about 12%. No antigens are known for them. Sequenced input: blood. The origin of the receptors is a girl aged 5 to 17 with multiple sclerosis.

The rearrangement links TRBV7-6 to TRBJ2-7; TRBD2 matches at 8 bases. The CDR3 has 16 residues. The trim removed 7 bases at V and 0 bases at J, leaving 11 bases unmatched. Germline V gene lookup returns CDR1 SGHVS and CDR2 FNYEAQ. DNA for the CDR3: TGTGCCAGCAACCCCACACAAAGCGGGAGCTCCTACGAGCAGTACTTC. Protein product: CASNPTQSGSSYEQYF.

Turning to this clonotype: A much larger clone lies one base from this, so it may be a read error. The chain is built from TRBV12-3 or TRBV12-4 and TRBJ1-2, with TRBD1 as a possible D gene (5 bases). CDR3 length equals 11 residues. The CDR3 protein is CTSSRTYGYTF. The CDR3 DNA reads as TGTACCAGCAGTCGGACATATGGCTACACCTTC.

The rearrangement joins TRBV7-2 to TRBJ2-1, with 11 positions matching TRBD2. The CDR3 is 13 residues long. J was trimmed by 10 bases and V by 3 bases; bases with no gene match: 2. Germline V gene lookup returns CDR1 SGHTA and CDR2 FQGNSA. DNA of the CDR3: TGTGCCAGCAGCTTCAGACTAGCGGGGGAGCAGTTCTTC. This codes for CASSFRLAGEQFF.

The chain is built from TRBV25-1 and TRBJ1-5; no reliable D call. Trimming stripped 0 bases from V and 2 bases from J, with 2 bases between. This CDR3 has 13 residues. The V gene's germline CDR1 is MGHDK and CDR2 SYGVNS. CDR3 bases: TGTGCCAGCAGTGAATACGGCAATCAGCCCCAGCATTTT. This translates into CASSEYGNQPQHF.

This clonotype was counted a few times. The CDR3 coding sequence is TGCAGCGTTGAGGACCGGGACATGTCCTACGAGCAGTACTTC. Its translation: CSVEDRDMSYEQYF. The chain uses TRBV29-1 and TRBJ2-7, with TRBD1 as a possible D gene (6 bases). Trimming removed 3 bases at V and 1 base at J, with 13 bases between. The germline V gene encodes CDR1 SQVTM and CDR2 ANQGSEA. The CDR3 spans 14 residues.

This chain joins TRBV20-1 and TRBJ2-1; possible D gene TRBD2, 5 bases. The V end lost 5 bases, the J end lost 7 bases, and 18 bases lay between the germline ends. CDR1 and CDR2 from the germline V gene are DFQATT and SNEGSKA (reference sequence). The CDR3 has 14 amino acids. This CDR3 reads CSASDVGARNEQFF. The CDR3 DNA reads TGCAGTGCTTCCGATGTGGGAGCTAGAAATGAGCAGTTCTTC.

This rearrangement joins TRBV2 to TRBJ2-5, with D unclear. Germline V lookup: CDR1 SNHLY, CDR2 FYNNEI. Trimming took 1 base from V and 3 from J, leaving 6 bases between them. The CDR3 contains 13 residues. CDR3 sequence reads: CASSEGQEETQYF. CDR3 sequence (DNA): TGTGCCAGCAGTGAAGGGCAGGAAGAGACCCAGTACTTC.

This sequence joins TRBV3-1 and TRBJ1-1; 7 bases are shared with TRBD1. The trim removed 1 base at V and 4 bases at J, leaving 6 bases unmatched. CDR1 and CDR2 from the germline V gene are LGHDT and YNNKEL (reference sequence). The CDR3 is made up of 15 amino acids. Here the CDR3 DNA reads TGTGCCAGCAGCCAAGGGTCCAGGGGGACCACTGAAGCTTTCTTT. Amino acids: CASSQGSRGTTEAFF.

CDR3 nucleotides: TGTGCCAGCAGTTTATTAGGACGGGGATCCAGAGGGGAGCAGTACTTC. It encodes CASSLLGRGSRGEQYF. This chain joins TRBV12-3 or TRBV12-4 and TRBJ2-7, with a tentative D call TRBD2 (5 bases). V shed 2 bases and J shed 7 bases, with 21 bases lying between them. This CDR3 has 16 amino acids.

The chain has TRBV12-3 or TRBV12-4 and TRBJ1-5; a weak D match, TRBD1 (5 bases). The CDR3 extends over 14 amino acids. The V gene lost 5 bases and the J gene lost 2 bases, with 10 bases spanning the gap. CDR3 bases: TGTGCCAGCAGTGGACACGGCCGCAATCAGCCCCAGCATTTT. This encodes CASSGHGRNQPQHF.

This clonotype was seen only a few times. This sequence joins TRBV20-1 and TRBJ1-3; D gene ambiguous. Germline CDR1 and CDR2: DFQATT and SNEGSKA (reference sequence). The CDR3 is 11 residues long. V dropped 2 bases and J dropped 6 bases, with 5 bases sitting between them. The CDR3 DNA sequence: TGCAGTGCTAGATCCCAAAACACCATATATTTT. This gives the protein CSARSQNTIYF.

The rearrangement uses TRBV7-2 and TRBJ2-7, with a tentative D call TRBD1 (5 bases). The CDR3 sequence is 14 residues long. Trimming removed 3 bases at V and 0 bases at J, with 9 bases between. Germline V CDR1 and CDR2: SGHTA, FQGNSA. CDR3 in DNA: TGTGCCAGCAGCTTTTTAGGACACTCCTACGAGCAGTACTTC. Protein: CASSFLGHSYEQYF.

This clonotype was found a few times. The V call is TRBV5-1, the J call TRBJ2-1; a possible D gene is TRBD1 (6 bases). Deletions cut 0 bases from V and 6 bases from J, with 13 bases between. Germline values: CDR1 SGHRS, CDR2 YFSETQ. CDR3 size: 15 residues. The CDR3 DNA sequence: TGCGCCAGCAGCTTGGGCATCAGAGGGGGCAATGAGCAGTTCTTC. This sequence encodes CASSLGIRGGNEQFF.

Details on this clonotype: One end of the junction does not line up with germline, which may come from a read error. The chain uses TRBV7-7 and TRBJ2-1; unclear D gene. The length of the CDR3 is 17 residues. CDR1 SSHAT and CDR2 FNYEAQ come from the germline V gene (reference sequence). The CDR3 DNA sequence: TGTGCTAGCAGCCTAACAGTTGGGCGGACCGACTACAATGAGCAGTTCTTC. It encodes CASSLTVGRTDYNEQFF.

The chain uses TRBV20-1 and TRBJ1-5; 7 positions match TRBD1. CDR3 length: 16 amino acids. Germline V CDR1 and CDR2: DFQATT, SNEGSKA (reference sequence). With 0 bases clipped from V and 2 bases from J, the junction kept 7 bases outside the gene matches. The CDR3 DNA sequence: TGCAGTGCTAGAGAAATAGGGGGCATTGGCAATCAGCCCCAGCATTTT. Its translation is CSAREIGGIGNQPQHF.